The sequence of this T cell receptor beta chain was determined in a study of T cells in localized non-small cell lung cancer. Findings of the study overall: Density of T cells in blood, when higher, went with longer overall survival. Peak T cell clonality was found in uninvolved adjacent lung, exceeding tumor. A median of about 50 clones ranked among the top 100 in tumor appeared in adjacent lung. Sequencing was limited to one tumor region, leaving the possibility of heterogeneity open.

Germline V lookup: CDR1 SQVTM, CDR2 ANQGSEA. This CDR3 spans 13 amino acids. Trimming removed 6 bases from V and 0 bases from J, with 9 bases in between. About this clone itself: Antigen specificity is unknown.

The assay was immunoSEQ multiplex PCR, and TCRdb's table has in-frame clones only and misses some. The data hold around 45,000 clones, with around 87% observed a single time. The receptor was isolated from a man between 40 and 75 years old with stage II lung adenocarcinoma. V gene TRBV29-1 combines with J gene TRBJ2-1; D is undetermined. Sample: PBMCs, taken before any cancer treatment. The CDR3 DNA reads as TGCAGCGTCGTATTGAGCTCCTACAATGAGCAGTTCTTC. Amino acid sequence: CSVVLSSYNEQFF.